These 15 T cell receptor beta chains were all obtained from the same sample, sequenced in a study of shared clonotypes between healthy human individuals. Method: immunoSEQ multiplex PCR; TCRdb's copy keeps in-frame clones and lacks some. The repertoire holds 1.6 million or so clones, approximately 96% seen once, with approximately 1.2% in the top ten. The sample taken for sequencing was naive CD4+ T cells sorted from blood. Stated subset: CD45RA+ positively selected. Every receptor here comes from a man younger than 40 in good health.

This chain uses TRBV6-6 with TRBJ2-7; D remains ambiguous. CDR3 length equals 15 residues. The V and J ends lost 10 bases and 2 bases respectively, with 21 bases between them. Per the germline V gene, CDR1 is MNHNY and CDR2 is SVGAGI (reference sequence). The CDR3: CAIRGGRGFAYEQYF. CDR3 sequence (DNA): TGTGCCATCAGAGGCGGACGAGGATTCGCCTACGAGCAGTACTTC.

V gene TRBV19 combines with J gene TRBJ1-5; TRBD1 is a possible D gene (6 bases). V was cut by 3 bases and J by 1 base, with 13 bases left in between. The CDR3 has 16 amino acids. The germline gives CDR1 LNHDA, CDR2 SQIVND (reference sequence). The CDR3 spells CASSISGTTSNQPQHF. The CDR3 DNA reads as TGTGCCAGTAGTATTTCCGGGACAACAAGCAATCAGCCCCAGCATTTT.

A remark on this clone: Other DNA variants within this sample encode the same CDR3. This chain connects TRBV11-2 to TRBJ2-2; no clear D gene. Looked up from germline, CDR1 is SGHAT and CDR2 is FQNNGV. V was shortened by 5 bases and J by 4 bases, with 11 bases between the two germline ends. The CDR3 contains 14 residues. As DNA, the CDR3 is TGTGCCAGCAGCCTGCCGGGCGGCACCGGGGAGCTGTTTTTT. Its translation: CASSLPGGTGELFF.

V usage is TRBV19 and J usage is TRBJ1-1; unclear D gene. The CDR3 contains 14 residues. Trimming left V 5 bases short and J 7 bases short, with 17 bases between. Per germline, CDR1 LNHDA and CDR2 SQIVND (reference sequence). Here the CDR3 reads CASSRLTGLGEAFF. The CDR3 bases are TGTGCCAGTAGTCGGCTGACCGGCCTAGGTGAAGCTTTCTTT.

This clone was seen only once. The chain combines TRBV10-2 with TRBJ2-5; no clear D. This CDR3 is 12 amino acids long. Trimming stripped 2 bases from V and 5 bases from J, with 6 bases between. Germline assignment: CDR1 WSHSY and CDR2 SAAADI. The CDR3 sequence: CASSESKETQYF. In nucleotides, the CDR3 is TGCGCCAGCAGTGAGAGTAAGGAGACCCAGTACTTC.

The chain has TRBV10-1 and TRBJ2-3; maybe TRBD2 (6 bases). The germline V gene has CDR1 WNHNN and CDR2 SYGVQD (reference sequence). The CDR3 contains 14 residues. The V and J ends lost 6 bases and 4 bases respectively, with 14 bases between them. The CDR3 loop is CASSPSWGADTQYF. DNA of the CDR3: TGCGCCAGCAGCCCATCATGGGGGGCAGATACGCAGTATTTT.

The chain uses TRBV2 and TRBJ1-1; 9 nucleotides agree with TRBD1. The CDR3 extends over 13 amino acids. The germline gives CDR1 SNHLY, CDR2 FYNNEI. J gave up 4 bases and V 6 bases, and 3 bases lay outside the gene matches. The CDR3, as DNA: TGTGCCAGCAGGGGACAGGGAATCACTGAAGCTTTCTTT. Translating it yields CASRGQGITEAFF.

The chain carries TRBV7-8 and TRBJ2-2; D gene uncertain. Germline V gene sequence: CDR1 SGHVS, CDR2 FQNEAQ. V lost 1 base and J 1 base, leaving 10 bases between the germline ends. The CDR3 runs to 16 residues. CDR3 amino acids: CASSLVGLQNTGELFF. The CDR3 DNA reads TGTGCCAGCAGCTTAGTGGGTCTACAGAACACCGGGGAGCTGTTTTTT.

V and J are TRBV7-4 and TRBJ1-1; unclear D gene. The CDR3 is 15 amino acids. Trimming took off 1 base at V and 6 bases at J, with 15 bases between the two ends. Germline V gene sequence: CDR1 SGHVT, CDR2 SQSDAQ. CDR3 in amino acids: CASSLVIGPSAEAFF. The CDR3, as DNA: TGTGCCAGCAGCTTAGTTATCGGTCCCTCGGCTGAAGCTTTCTTT.

The chain combines TRBV5-1 with TRBJ1-2, with D tentatively TRBD1 (5 bases). V dropped 4 bases and J dropped 3 bases, with 7 bases sitting between them. The CDR3 spans 12 residues. Looked up from germline, CDR1 is SGHRS and CDR2 is YFSETQ. The DNA for the CDR3 is TGCGCCAGCAGCGCGGGACACTATGGCTACACCTTC. It encodes CASSAGHYGYTF.

About this clone itself: The identical CDR3 is also encoded by other nucleotide sequences in the sample. V usage is TRBV2 and J usage is TRBJ2-3; no definite D call. In germline, CDR1 is SNHLY, CDR2 FYNNEI. The CDR3 extends over 11 amino acids. Trimming took 5 bases from V and 2 from J, leaving 2 bases between them. The CDR3 sequence: CASSFTDTQYF. CDR3 DNA: TGTGCCAGCAGTTTCACAGATACGCAGTATTTT. The complete variable domain, with remaining parts taken from reference TRBV2 and TRBJ2-3, reads EPEVTQTPSHQVTQMGQEVILRCVPISNHLYFYWYRQILGQKVEFLVSFYNNEISEKSEIFDDQFSVERPDGSNFTLKIRSTKLEDSAMYFCASSFTDTQYFGPGTRLTVL.

The CDR3 spells CASSLGPGLGETQYF. DNA for the CDR3: TGCGCCAGCAGCTTGGGTCCGGGACTAGGAGAGACCCAGTACTTC. The V call is TRBV5-1, the J call TRBJ2-5; 8 positions agree with TRBD2. Germline V lookup: CDR1 SGHRS, CDR2 YFSETQ. V shed 0 bases and J 4 bases; nucleotides not matched to a gene: 5. The CDR3 has 15 residues. Full variable domain (remainder filled in from reference TRBV5-1 and TRBJ2-5): KAGVTQTPRYLIKTRGQQVTLSCSPISGHRSVSWYQQTPGQGLQFLFEYFSETQRNKGNFPGRFSGRQFSNSRSEMNVSTLELGDSALYLCASSLGPGLGETQYFGPGTRLLVL.

The V call is TRBV9, the J call TRBJ2-5; either TRBD1 or TRBD2 may fit D (7 bases each). Deletions cut 4 bases from V and 1 base from J, with 14 bases between. The CDR3 runs 15 residues. Per germline, CDR1 SGDLS and CDR2 YYNGEE. The CDR3 DNA reads as TGTGCCAGCAGCCCCAAGCGGGACAGCCAAGAGACCCAGTACTTC. It encodes CASSPKRDSQETQYF.

This chain joins TRBV30 and TRBJ1-2, with D possibly TRBD1 on 6 matching bases. V dropped 4 bases and J dropped 10 bases, with 13 bases sitting between them. CDR3 length equals 11 residues. Germline loops: CDR1 GTSNPN, CDR2 SVGIG (reference sequence). CDR3 sequence: CAWKNRESYTF. The CDR3 DNA is TGTGCCTGGAAGAACAGGGAATCCTACACCTTC.

The V gene is TRBV7-9, the J gene TRBJ2-1, with D uncertain. The V gene lost 5 bases and the J gene lost 9 bases, with 17 bases spanning the gap. CDR3 size: 14 residues. Per germline, CDR1 SEHNR and CDR2 FQNEAQ (reference sequence). The CDR3 loop reads CASSPRIDTREQFF. CDR3 nucleotide sequence: TGTGCCAGCAGCCCACGGATTGACACTCGTGAGCAGTTCTTC.